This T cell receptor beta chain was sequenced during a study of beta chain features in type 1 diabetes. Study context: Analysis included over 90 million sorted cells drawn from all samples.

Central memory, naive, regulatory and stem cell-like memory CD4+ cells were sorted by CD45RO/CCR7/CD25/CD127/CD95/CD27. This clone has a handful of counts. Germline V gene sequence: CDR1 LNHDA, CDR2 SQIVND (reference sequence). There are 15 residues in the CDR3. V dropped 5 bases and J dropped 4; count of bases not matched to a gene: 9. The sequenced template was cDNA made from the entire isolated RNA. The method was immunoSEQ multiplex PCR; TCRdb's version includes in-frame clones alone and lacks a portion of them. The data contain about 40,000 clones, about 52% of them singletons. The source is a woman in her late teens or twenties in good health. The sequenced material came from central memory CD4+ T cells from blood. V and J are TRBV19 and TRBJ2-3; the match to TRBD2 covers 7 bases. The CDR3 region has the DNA TGTGCCAGTAGTCCCGGGGCGGGAGCAGCAGATACGCAGTATTTT. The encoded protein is CASSPGAGAADTQYF.